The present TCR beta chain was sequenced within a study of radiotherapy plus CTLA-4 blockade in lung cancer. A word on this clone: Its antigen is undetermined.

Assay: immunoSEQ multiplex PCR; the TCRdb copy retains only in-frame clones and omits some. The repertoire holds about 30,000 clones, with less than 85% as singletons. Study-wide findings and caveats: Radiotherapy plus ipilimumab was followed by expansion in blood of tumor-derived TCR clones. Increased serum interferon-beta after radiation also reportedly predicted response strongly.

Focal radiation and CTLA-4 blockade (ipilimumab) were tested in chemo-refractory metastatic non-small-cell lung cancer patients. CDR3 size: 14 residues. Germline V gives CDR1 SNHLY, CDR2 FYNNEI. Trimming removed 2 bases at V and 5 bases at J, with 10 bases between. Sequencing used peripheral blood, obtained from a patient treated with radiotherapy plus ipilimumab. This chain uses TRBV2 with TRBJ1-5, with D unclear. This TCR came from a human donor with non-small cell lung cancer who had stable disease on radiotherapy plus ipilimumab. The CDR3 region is CASSETGLDQPQHF. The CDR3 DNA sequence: TGTGCCAGCAGTGAAACTGGTTTGGATCAGCCCCAGCATTTT.